The 22 T cell receptor beta chains below come from one sample, sequenced in a study of blood T cells in healthy people across ages. The use of a sample-barcoded 5' primer and a J-beta primer mix characterized a second PCR of 7 to 11 cycles. TCRdb re-analysed the 5' RACE reads in MiXCR, keeping a single row per CDR3 protein. The sample includes roughly 800,000 distinct CDR3 sequences, approximately 25% of them seen just once. The same sample was also used in a study of T cells of mothers and their children.

The material sequenced was blood. These receptors were obtained from a boy aged 5-17 years in good health.

The chain joins TRBV5-1 to TRBJ2-7, with TRBD2 identical over 7 bases. CDR3 length: 18 amino acids. CDR1 and CDR2 from the germline V gene are SGHRS and YFSETQ. Trimming at V came to 3 bases and at J to 4 bases, leaving 19 bases not matched to a gene. The CDR3 spells CASSSEIGISLASYEQYF. DNA of the CDR3: TGCGCCAGCAGCTCGGAAATAGGCATCTCACTAGCGTCTTACGAGCAGTACTTC.

V is TRBV29-1 and J is TRBJ2-1, with a weak D call TRBD2 (7 bases). Per germline, CDR1 SQVTM and CDR2 ANQGSEA. This CDR3 contains 14 residues. Trimming removed 4 bases at V and 4 bases at J, with 14 bases between. The CDR3 DNA is TGCAGCGTTGGTGGGGGGGCGCGATACAATGAGCAGTTCTTC. It yields the protein CSVGGGARYNEQFF.

This chain joins TRBV29-1 and TRBJ2-1; the match to TRBD2 covers 7 bases. The CDR3 has 15 amino acids. With 5 bases clipped from V and 5 bases from J, the junction kept 12 bases outside the gene matches. The germline V gene has CDR1 SQVTM and CDR2 ANQGSEA. In DNA form, the CDR3 reads TGCAGCGTTCCAAGGGGCCTAGCGGCGAACAATGAGCAGTTCTTC. Translation: CSVPRGLAANNEQFF.

J is TRBJ2-3 and V is TRBV4-3; D gene ambiguous. V shed 1 base and J shed 0 bases, with 11 bases lying between them. This CDR3 comprises 16 residues. Germline-derived CDR1 and CDR2 are LGHNA and YSLEER. Here the CDR3 DNA reads TGCGCCAGCAGCCAAGTTAGGCGTTACAGCACAGATACGCAGTATTTT. It yields the protein CASSQVRRYSTDTQYF.

The V and J genes are TRBV20-1 and TRBJ2-7; TRBD2 matches 8 bases. The V and J ends lost 5 bases and 4 bases, in that order; junction bases with no gene match: 4. This CDR3 comprises 12 residues. Germline V CDR1 and CDR2: DFQATT, SNEGSKA (reference sequence). The CDR3 coding sequence is TGCAGTGCTCGTAGCGGGACTTACGAGCAGTACTTC. Translating it yields CSARSGTYEQYF.

V gene TRBV27 combines with J gene TRBJ2-1; 8 bases align to TRBD1. The CDR3 loop spans 14 amino acids. Per germline, CDR1 MNHEY and CDR2 SMNVEV (reference sequence). The V gene end was trimmed by 7 bases and the J gene end by 8 bases; junction bases not matched to a gene: 10. CDR3 bases: TGTGCCAGCACAAGGGGACAGGCGGTTCATGAGCAGTTCTTC. Its translation: CASTRGQAVHEQFF.

The J gene is TRBJ2-7, the V gene TRBV20-1, with D possibly TRBD1 on 5 matching bases. The germline gives CDR1 DFQATT, CDR2 SNEGSKA (reference sequence). V lost 0 bases and J lost 6, with 18 bases in between. The CDR3 contains 15 residues. This CDR3 reads CSARDTSLQGAEQYF. The CDR3 nucleotides are TGCAGTGCTAGAGATACGTCTTTGCAGGGCGCCGAGCAGTACTTC.

The chain is built from TRBV11-2 and TRBJ2-5, with 8 bases aligning to TRBD2. V gave up 1 base and J gave up 5 bases; unmatched junction bases: 9. Germline loops: CDR1 SGHAT, CDR2 FQNNGV. This CDR3 is 16 amino acids long. This chain's CDR3 is CASSLVAGWRAETQYF. For the CDR3, the DNA is TGTGCCAGCAGCTTAGTAGCGGGGTGGCGTGCGGAGACCCAGTACTTC.

This chain uses TRBV9 with TRBJ1-2; D remains unclear. This CDR3 is built from 14 residues. The germline gives CDR1 SGDLS, CDR2 YYNGEE. Trimming took 4 bases from V and 4 from J, leaving 14 bases between them. The CDR3 nucleotides read TGTGCCAGCAGCCCCGGTTTGGGCCTCTATGGCTACACCTTC. As protein: CASSPGLGLYGYTF.

The DNA of the CDR3 is TGTGCCAGCAGTTTATCCCCTAGCGGTGGTAGCGGGTATTTGATTAGCTCCTACGAGCAGTACTTC. Protein product: CASSLSPSGGSGYLISSYEQYF. The rearrangement joins TRBV28 to TRBJ2-7; 7 bases are a match to TRBD2. This CDR3 has 22 amino acids. The V gene's germline CDR1 is MDHEN and CDR2 SYDVKM. The ends lost 1 base at V and 0 bases at J; junction bases unmatched: 24.

This clonotype was found a few times. The V and J genes are TRBV28 and TRBJ2-1, with a possible D match to TRBD1 (5 bases). The J call may be faulty, since TRBJ2-7 better matches the DNA end. The V gene's germline CDR1 is MDHEN and CDR2 SYDVKM. The CDR3 is made up of 14 amino acids. The CDR3 is CASSPLGQVAEQYF. The CDR3 DNA reads TGTGCCAGCTCACCATTGGGGCAGGTAGCCGAGCAGTACTTC.

V is TRBV13 and J is TRBJ2-7; 10 nucleotides line up with TRBD2. Losses at the gene ends were 1 base for V and 0 bases for J; bases not matched to a gene: 9. Germline V gene sequence: CDR1 PRHDT, CDR2 FYEKMQ (reference sequence). The CDR3 spans 18 residues. This CDR3 is CASSLVGSGGPASYEQYF. In DNA, the CDR3 is TGTGCCAGCAGCTTAGTTGGTAGCGGGGGGCCTGCCTCCTACGAGCAGTACTTC.

The chain has TRBV4-2 and TRBJ2-4; TRBD2 might be the D (6 bases). The CDR3 consists of 15 residues. The V and J ends lost 5 bases and 6 bases respectively, with 17 bases between them. Germline CDR1 reads LGHNA; CDR2 reads YNFKEQ. The CDR3 coding sequence is TGTGCCAGCAGCACTGAGCAGGGAGGTATAAACATTCAGTACTTC. Its protein product is CASSTEQGGINIQYF.

The chain employs TRBV7-2 and TRBJ2-7; 8 bases match TRBD2. After removal of 0 bases from V and 4 bases from J, the junction contained 8 bases not matched to a gene. This CDR3 comprises 16 residues. CDR1 is SGHTA and CDR2 is FQGNSA in the germline V gene. The CDR3 DNA follows: TGTGCCAGCAGCTTAGCAGGGGCGGGGGGAGCGTACGAGCAGTACTTC. Amino acids: CASSLAGAGGAYEQYF.

The V gene is TRBV5-6, the J gene TRBJ1-2; tentative D call: TRBD1 (6 bases). Germline-derived CDR1 and CDR2 are SGHDT and YYEEEE. V lost 7 bases and J 3 bases, leaving 10 bases between the germline ends. The CDR3 has 12 amino acids. In DNA, the CDR3 is TGTGCCAGCTTCGGGGGCGACTATGGCTACACCTTC. Protein sequence: CASFGGDYGYTF.

The V and J genes are TRBV12-3 or TRBV12-4 and TRBJ2-7; TRBD2 agrees at 7 bases. V trimming: 8 bases; J trimming: 0 bases; junction bases outside the gene matches: 4. The CDR3 covers 13 residues. CDR3 region: CASGLAVSYEQYF. In DNA, the CDR3 is TGTGCCAGCGGGCTAGCGGTCTCCTACGAGCAGTACTTC.

This chain uses TRBV27 with TRBJ2-5; no reliable D call. Germline CDR1 is MNHEY and CDR2 is SMNVEV (reference sequence). V shed 3 bases and J shed 5 bases, with 13 bases lying between them. This CDR3 region has 14 residues. CDR3 sequence (DNA): TGTGCCAGCAGTTTGTCAGGTCATGGGGAGACCCAGTACTTC. It yields the protein CASSLSGHGETQYF.

V usage is TRBV29-1 and J usage is TRBJ1-1; tentative D call: TRBD1 (5 bases). Germline CDR1 reads SQVTM; CDR2 reads ANQGSEA. There are 13 residues in the CDR3. The V and J ends lost 6 bases and 0 bases respectively, with 11 bases between them. CDR3: CSVRQIMNTEAFF. CDR3 DNA: TGCAGCGTCAGACAGATCATGAACACTGAAGCTTTCTTT. The complete variable domain, with remaining parts taken from reference TRBV29-1 and TRBJ1-1, reads SAVISQKPSRDICQRGTSLTIQCQVDSQVTMMFWYRQQPGQSLTLIATANQGSEATYESGFVIDKFPISRPNLTFSTLTVSNMSPEDSSIYLCSVRQIMNTEAFFGQGTRLTVV.

The V gene is TRBV28, the J gene TRBJ1-2; no clear D gene. The CDR3 sequence is 16 residues long. In germline, CDR1 is MDHEN, CDR2 SYDVKM. The V end lost 5 bases, the J end lost 0 bases, and 16 bases lay between the germline ends. CDR3 loop: CASSPGWESPNYGYTF. In DNA, the CDR3 is TGTGCCAGCAGTCCCGGTTGGGAGTCACCTAACTATGGCTACACCTTC.

This clonotype was counted between two and nine times. The CDR3, as DNA: TGTGCCAGCAGTATCCGACAGGGGGCCCACGAGCAGTACTTC. Amino acid sequence: CASSIRQGAHEQYF. The chain combines TRBV27 with TRBJ2-1, with 10 bases fitting TRBD1. The closer fit of TRBJ2-7 to the DNA end suggests the J call may be wrong. Germline assignment: CDR1 MNHEY and CDR2 SMNVEV (reference sequence). The CDR3 contains 14 residues.

This clonotype has just a few counts. V usage is TRBV28 and J usage is TRBJ2-5; tentatively, D is TRBD2 (7 bases). Germline V lookup: CDR1 MDHEN, CDR2 SYDVKM. V lost 6 bases to trimming and J lost 9 bases, with 26 bases between them. The CDR3 length is 16 residues. This CDR3 reads CASSQRDGGPQIAQYF. For the CDR3, the DNA is TGTGCCAGCAGCCAACGTGACGGGGGGCCCCAAATAGCCCAGTACTTC. Using reference TRBV28 and TRBJ2-5 for the parts outside the CDR3, the full variable domain is DVKVTQSSRYLVKRTGEKVFLECVQDMDHENMFWYRQDPGLGLRLIYFSYDVKMKEKGDIPEGYSVSREKKERFSLILESASTNQTSMYLCASSQRDGGPQIAQYFGPGTRLLVL.

The chain uses TRBV24-1 and TRBJ2-3; maybe TRBD2 (6 bases). The germline V and J ends were trimmed by 4 bases and 2 bases, with 15 bases remaining between them. Per the germline V gene, CDR1 is KGHDR and CDR2 is SFDVKD. This CDR3 spans 16 amino acids. As DNA, the CDR3 is TGTGCCACCAGTGAAGGCCTAGCGCGGTACACAGATACGCAGTATTTT. Its protein product is CATSEGLARYTDTQYF.